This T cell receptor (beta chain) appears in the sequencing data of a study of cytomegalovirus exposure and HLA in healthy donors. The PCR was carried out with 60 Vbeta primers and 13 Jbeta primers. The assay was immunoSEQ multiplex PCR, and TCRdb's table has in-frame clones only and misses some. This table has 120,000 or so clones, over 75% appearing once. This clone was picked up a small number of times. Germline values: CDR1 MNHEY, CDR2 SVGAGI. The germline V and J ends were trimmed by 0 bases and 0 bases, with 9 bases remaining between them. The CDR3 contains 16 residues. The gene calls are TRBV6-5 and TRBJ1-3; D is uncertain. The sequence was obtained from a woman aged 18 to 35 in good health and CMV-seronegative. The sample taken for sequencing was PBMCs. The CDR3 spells CASSYSGVFSGNTIYF. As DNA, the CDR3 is TGTGCCAGCAGTTACTCTGGAGTTTTCTCTGGAAACACCATATATTTT.